This T cell receptor beta chain came from a study of T cell repertoires in cytomegalovirus infection. Study-wide results and limits: Public TCR beta family frequency separated CMV-and-HLA carriers, including in an independent cohort.

A word on this clonotype: Its matching antigen is unknown. Germline and junction disagree at one end, which may indicate a read error.

TCRdb re-called the reads through MiXCR, storing one row per CDR3 protein. The table lists under 300,000 distinct CDR3 sequences, more than 15% of them singletons. This CDR3 spans 12 amino acids. The chain employs TRBV12-3 or TRBV12-4 and TRBJ2-7, with D unclear. This TCR was recovered from a human donor in good health (CMV status not recorded). Some clones in this sample may be carry-over from other donors' samples. Sample: CD8+ T cells from PBMCs. The CDR3 nucleotides read TGTGCCAGCAGTCTCTGCTCCTCGAGAAGCCTATTC. This sequence encodes CASSLCSSRSLF.